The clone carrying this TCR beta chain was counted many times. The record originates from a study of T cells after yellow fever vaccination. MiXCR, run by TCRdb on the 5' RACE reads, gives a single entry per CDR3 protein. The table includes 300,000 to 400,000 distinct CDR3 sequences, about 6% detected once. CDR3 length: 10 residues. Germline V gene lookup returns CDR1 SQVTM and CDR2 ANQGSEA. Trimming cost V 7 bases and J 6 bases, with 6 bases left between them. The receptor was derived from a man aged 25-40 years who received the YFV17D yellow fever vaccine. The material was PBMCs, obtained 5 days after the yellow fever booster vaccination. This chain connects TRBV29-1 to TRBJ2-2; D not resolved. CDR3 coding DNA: TGCAGCGCCGAAGCCGGGGAGCTGTTTTTT. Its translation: CSAEAGELFF.